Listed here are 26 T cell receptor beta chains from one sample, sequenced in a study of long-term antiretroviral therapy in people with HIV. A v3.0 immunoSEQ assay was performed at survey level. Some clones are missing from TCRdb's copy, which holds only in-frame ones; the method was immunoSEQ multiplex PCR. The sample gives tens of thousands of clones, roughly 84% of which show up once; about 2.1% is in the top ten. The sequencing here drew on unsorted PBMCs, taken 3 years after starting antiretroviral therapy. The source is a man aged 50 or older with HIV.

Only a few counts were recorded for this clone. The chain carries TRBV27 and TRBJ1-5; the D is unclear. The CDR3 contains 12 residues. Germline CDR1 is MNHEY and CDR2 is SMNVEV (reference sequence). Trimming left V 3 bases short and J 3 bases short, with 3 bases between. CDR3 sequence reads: CASSFINQPQHF. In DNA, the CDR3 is TGTGCCAGCAGTTTTATCAATCAGCCCCAGCATTTT.

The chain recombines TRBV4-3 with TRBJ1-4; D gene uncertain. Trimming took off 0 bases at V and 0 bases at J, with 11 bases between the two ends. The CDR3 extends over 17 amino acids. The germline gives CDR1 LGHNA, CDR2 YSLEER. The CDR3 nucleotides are TGCGCCAGCAGCCAAGACAGGAGATTGACAACTAATGAAAAACTGTTTTTT. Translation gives CASSQDRRLTTNEKLFF.

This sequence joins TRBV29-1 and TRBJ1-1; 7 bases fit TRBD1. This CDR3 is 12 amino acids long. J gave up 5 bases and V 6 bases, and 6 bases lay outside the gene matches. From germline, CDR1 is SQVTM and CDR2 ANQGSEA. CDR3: CSVPGGETEAFF. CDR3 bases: TGCAGCGTCCCAGGGGGGGAAACTGAAGCTTTCTTT.

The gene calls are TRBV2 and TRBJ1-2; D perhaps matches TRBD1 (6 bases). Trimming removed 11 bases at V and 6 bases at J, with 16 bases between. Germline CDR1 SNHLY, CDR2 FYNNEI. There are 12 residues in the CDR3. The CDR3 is CAPDGGGDGYTF. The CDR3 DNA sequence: TGTGCCCCGGATGGAGGGGGGGATGGCTACACCTTC.

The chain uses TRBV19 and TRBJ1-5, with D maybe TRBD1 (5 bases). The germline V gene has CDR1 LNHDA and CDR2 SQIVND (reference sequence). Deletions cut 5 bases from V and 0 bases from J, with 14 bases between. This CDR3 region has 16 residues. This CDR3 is CASSRGFFLSNQPQHF. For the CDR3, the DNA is TGTGCCAGTAGTCGGGGGTTCTTTCTTAGCAATCAGCCCCAGCATTTT.

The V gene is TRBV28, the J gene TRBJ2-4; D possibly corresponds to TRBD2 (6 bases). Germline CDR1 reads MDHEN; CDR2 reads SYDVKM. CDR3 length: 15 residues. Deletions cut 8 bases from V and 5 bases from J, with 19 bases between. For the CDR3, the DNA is TGTGCCAGCTCATCCCCCGGGACTTTGGAAAACATTCAGTACTTC. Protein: CASSSPGTLENIQYF.

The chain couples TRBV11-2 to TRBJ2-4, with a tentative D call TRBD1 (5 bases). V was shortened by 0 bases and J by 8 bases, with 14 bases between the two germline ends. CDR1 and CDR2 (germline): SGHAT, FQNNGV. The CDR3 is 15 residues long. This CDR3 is CASSLDTGEADIQYF. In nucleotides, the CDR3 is TGTGCCAGCAGCTTAGATACAGGAGAGGCAGACATTCAGTACTTC.

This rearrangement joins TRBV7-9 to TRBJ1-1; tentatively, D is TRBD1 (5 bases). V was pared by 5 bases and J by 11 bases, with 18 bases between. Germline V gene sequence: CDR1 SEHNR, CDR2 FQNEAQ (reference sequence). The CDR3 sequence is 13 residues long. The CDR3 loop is CASSPPFGEGAFF. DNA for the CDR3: TGTGCCAGCAGCCCCCCCTTCGGGGAGGGGGCTTTCTTT.

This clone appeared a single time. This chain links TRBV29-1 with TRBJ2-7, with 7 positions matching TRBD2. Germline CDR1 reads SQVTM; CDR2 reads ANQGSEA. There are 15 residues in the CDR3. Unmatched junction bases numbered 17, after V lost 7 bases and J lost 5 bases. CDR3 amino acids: CSATLTLAALDEQYF. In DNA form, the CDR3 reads TGCAGCGCCACCCTCACCCTAGCGGCTTTAGACGAGCAGTACTTC.

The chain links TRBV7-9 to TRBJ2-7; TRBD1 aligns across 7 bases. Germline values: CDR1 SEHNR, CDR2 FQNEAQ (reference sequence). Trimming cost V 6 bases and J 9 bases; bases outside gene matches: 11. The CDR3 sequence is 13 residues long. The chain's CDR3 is CASSGQALPWQYF. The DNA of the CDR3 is TGTGCCAGCAGTGGACAGGCATTACCGTGGCAGTACTTC.

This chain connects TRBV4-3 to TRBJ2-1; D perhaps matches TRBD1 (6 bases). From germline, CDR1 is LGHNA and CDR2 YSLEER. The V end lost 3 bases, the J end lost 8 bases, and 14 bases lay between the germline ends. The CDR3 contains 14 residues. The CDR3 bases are TGCGCCAGCAGCCACGCACAGGGCGTCGATGAGCAGTTCTTC. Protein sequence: CASSHAQGVDEQFF.

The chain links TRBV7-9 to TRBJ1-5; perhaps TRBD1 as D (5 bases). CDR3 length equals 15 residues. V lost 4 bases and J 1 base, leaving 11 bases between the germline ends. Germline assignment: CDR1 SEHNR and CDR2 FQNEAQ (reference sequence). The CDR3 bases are TGTGCCAGCAGCTCTTCAGGGAGGAGCAATCAGCCCCAGCATTTT. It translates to CASSSSGRSNQPQHF.

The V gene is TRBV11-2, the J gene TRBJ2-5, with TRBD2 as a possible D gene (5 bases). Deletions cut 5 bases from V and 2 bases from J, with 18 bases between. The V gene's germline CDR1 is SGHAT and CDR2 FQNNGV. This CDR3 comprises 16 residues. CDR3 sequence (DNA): TGTGCCAGCAGCAATGCTTTGCGGACTTCACAAGAGACCCAGTACTTC. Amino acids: CASSNALRTSQETQYF.

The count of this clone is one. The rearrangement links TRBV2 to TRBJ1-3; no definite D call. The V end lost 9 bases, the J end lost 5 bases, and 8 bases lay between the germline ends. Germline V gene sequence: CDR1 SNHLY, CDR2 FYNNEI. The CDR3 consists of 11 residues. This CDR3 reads CASYRRNTIYF. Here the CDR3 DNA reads TGTGCCAGTTACAGACGAAACACCATATATTTT.

The CDR3 is CASSWTGRSYGYTF. The CDR3, as DNA: TGTGCCAGCAGTTGGACAGGGAGAAGCTATGGCTACACCTTC. The rearrangement joins TRBV28 to TRBJ1-2; 8 nucleotides align to TRBD1. Trimming cost V 4 bases and J 4 bases; bases outside gene matches: 5. This CDR3 has 14 amino acids. Germline CDR1 is MDHEN and CDR2 is SYDVKM.

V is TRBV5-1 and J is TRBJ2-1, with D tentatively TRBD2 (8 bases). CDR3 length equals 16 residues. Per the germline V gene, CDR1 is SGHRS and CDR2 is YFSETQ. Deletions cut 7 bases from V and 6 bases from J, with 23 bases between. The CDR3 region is CASSGGRGGRGNEQFF. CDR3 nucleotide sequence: TGCGCCAGCTCAGGGGGACGGGGGGGCCGGGGCAATGAGCAGTTCTTC.

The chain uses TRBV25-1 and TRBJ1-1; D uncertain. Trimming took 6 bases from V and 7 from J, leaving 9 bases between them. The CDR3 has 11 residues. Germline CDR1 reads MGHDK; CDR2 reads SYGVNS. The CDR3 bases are TGTGCCAGCAGCCCCGACAATGAAGCTTTCTTT. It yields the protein CASSPDNEAFF.

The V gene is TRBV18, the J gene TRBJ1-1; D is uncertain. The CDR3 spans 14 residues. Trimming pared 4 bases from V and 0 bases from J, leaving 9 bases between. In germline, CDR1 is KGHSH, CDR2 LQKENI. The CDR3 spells CASSLLQMNTEAFF. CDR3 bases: TGTGCCAGCTCACTCTTACAGATGAACACTGAAGCTTTCTTT.

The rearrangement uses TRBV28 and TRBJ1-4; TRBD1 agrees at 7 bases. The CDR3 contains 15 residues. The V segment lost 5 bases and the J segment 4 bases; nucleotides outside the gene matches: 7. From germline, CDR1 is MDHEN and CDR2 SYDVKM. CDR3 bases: TGTGCCAGCAGTCGACCGGGACAGATTAATGAAAAACTGTTTTTT. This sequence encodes CASSRPGQINEKLFF.

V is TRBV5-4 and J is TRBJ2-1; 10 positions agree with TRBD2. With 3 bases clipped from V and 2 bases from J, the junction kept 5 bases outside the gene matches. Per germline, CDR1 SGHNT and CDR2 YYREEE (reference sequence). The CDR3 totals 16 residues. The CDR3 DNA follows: TGTGCCAGCAGCTGGTTAGCGGGGGGCCCCTACAATGAGCAGTTCTTC. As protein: CASSWLAGGPYNEQFF.

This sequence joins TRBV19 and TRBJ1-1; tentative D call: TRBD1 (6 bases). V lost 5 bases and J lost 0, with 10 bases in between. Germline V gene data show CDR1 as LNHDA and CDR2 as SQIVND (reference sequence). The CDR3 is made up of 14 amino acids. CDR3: CASSGQSMNTEAFF. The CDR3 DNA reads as TGTGCCAGTAGTGGACAGAGCATGAACACTGAAGCTTTCTTT.

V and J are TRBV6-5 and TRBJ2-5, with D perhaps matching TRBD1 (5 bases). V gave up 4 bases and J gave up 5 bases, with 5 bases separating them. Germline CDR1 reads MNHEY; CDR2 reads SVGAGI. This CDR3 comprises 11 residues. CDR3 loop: CASSSGETQYF. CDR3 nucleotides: TGTGCCAGCAGTTCAGGGGAGACCCAGTACTTC.

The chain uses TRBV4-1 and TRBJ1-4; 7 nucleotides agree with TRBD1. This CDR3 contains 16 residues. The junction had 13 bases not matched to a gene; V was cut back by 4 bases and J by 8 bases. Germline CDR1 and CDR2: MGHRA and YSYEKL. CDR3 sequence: CASSPRGETGPEKLFF. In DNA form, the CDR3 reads TGCGCCAGCAGCCCCAGGGGGGAGACAGGGCCCGAAAAACTGTTTTTT.

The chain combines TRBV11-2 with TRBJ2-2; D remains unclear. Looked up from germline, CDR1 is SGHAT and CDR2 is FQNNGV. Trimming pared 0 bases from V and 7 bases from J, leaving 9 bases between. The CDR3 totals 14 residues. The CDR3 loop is CASSLDRESGELFF. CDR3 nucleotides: TGTGCCAGCAGCTTAGATAGGGAAAGCGGGGAGCTGTTTTTT. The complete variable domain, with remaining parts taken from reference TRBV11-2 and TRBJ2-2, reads EAGVAQSPRYKIIEKRQSVAFWCNPISGHATLYWYQQILGQGPKLLIQFQNNGVVDDSQLPKDRFSAERLKGVDSTLKIQPAKLEDSAVYLCASSLDRESGELFFGEGSRLTVL.

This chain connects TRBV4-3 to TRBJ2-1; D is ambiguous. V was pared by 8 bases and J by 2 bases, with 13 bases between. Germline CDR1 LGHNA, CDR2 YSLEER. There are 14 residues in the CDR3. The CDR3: CASSQGAAYNEQFF. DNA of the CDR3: TGCGCCAGCTCTCAAGGTGCGGCCTACAATGAGCAGTTCTTC.

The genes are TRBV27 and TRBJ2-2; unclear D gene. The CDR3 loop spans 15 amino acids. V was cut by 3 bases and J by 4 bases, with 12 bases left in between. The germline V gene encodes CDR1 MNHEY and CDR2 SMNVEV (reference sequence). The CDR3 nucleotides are TGTGCCAGCAGTTTGTTAAGTGGTGCCACCGGGGAGCTGTTTTTT. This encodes CASSLLSGATGELFF.